Presented here are 10 T cell receptor beta chains from one specimen sequenced in a study of T cells after yellow fever vaccination. TCRdb reprocessed the 5' RACE reads with MiXCR, giving one entry per CDR3 protein. The sample carries some 350,000 distinct CDR3 sequences, roughly 12% recorded once. Sequencing used PBMCs, obtained on the day of the first yellow fever vaccination. All receptors derive from a man between 18 and 35 years old who received the YFV17D yellow fever vaccine.

Only a few counts were recorded for this clonotype. This chain joins TRBV3-1 and TRBJ2-3, with D uncertain. V lost 0 bases and J lost 7, with 8 bases in between. In germline, CDR1 is LGHDT, CDR2 YNNKEL (reference sequence). This CDR3 spans 13 amino acids. DNA of the CDR3: TGTGCCAGCAGCCAAGACTGGGCAAATACGCAGTATTTT. Its translation: CASSQDWANTQYF.

The CDR3 DNA follows: TGTGCCAGCAGCCGGGACAGGCTGCTTAGTGAAAAACTGTTTTTT. It is translated as CASSRDRLLSEKLFF. The V call is TRBV4-2, the J call TRBJ1-4; TRBD1 aligns across 8 bases. The V gene end was trimmed by 4 bases and the J gene end by 7 bases; junction bases not matched to a gene: 8. This CDR3 is built from 15 residues. CDR1 is LGHNA and CDR2 is YNFKEQ in the germline V gene.

This clonotype has ten or more counts. The rearrangement joins TRBV5-1 to TRBJ2-3; TRBD1 agrees at 8 bases. The ends lost 7 bases at V and 6 bases at J; junction bases unmatched: 10. Germline CDR1 SGHRS, CDR2 YFSETQ. This CDR3 is 14 amino acids long. This chain's CDR3 is CASGRTGLGDTQYF. The CDR3 nucleotides are TGCGCCAGCGGTCGGACAGGGCTTGGGGATACGCAGTATTTT.

This clonotype was counted only a few times. The chain is built from TRBV10-3 and TRBJ2-7; D possibly corresponds to TRBD1 (5 bases). Trimming shortened V by 5 bases and J by 0 bases, and 8 bases separated the two germline ends. Germline V gene data show CDR1 as ENHRY and CDR2 as SYGVKD. The CDR3 spans 13 residues. CDR3: CAISSDSSYEQYV. CDR3 coding DNA: TGTGCCATCAGTTCCGACAGCTCCTACGAGCAGTACGTC.

This clonotype has just a few counts. The chain joins TRBV19 to TRBJ1-2, with no clear D. The CDR3 is 10 residues long. CDR1 and CDR2 (germline): LNHDA, SQIVND (reference sequence). Trimming stripped 10 bases from V and 7 bases from J, with 10 bases between. The CDR3 is CATHEGGYTF. CDR3 DNA: TGTGCCACCCACGAGGGTGGCTACACCTTC.

J is TRBJ1-1 and V is TRBV5-5; D is perhaps TRBD1 (5 bases). V lost 2 bases and J 1 base, leaving 9 bases between the germline ends. The V gene's germline CDR1 is SGHKS and CDR2 YYEKEE (reference sequence). CDR3 length: 14 residues. The CDR3 is CASSFTDRNTEAFF. Written as DNA, the CDR3 is TGTGCCAGCAGCTTCACCGACAGGAACACTGAAGCTTTCTTT. The whole variable domain, remainder taken from reference TRBV5-5 and TRBJ1-1, is DAGVTQSPTHLIKTRGQQVTLRCSPISGHKSVSWYQQVLGQGPQFIFQYYEKEERGRGNFPDRFSARQFPNYSSELNVNALLLGDSALYLCASSFTDRNTEAFFGQGTRLTVV.

This clonotype has a count of ten or more. CDR3 nucleotides: TGTGCCAGCTCACCAGGGGGGGATTCACCCCTCCACTTT. Translating it yields CASSPGGDSPLHF. The J gene is TRBJ1-6, the V gene TRBV18, with D possibly matching TRBD1 (5 bases). There are 13 residues in the CDR3. The ends were cut back, 2 bases at V and 8 bases at J, with 7 bases in the middle. The germline gives CDR1 KGHSH, CDR2 LQKENI.

This chain uses TRBV27 with TRBJ2-4; D gene unclear. V was shortened by 6 bases and J by 0 bases, with 6 bases between the two germline ends. The CDR3 covers 13 residues. Germline assignment: CDR1 MNHEY and CDR2 SMNVEV (reference sequence). CDR3 in DNA: TGTGCCAGCAGGTCCCTAGCCAAAAACATTCAGTACTTC. Protein: CASRSLAKNIQYF.

This clonotype was seen more than once but under ten times. The chain employs TRBV6-6 and TRBJ2-5, with D perhaps matching TRBD2 (6 bases). Looked up from germline, CDR1 is MNHNY and CDR2 is SVGAGI (reference sequence). CDR3 length equals 13 residues. V was trimmed by 2 bases and J by 9 bases, leaving 13 bases between them. The CDR3 nucleotides read TGTGCCAGCAGTTACGGGGCAGGAGGGCCCCAGTACTTC. Protein sequence: CASSYGAGGPQYF.

This clonotype has just a few counts. This chain connects TRBV6-5 to TRBJ2-7; D perhaps matches TRBD1 (6 bases). Trimming cost V 6 bases and J 0 bases, with 15 bases left between them. This CDR3 is built from 15 residues. From germline, CDR1 is MNHEY and CDR2 SVGAGI. CDR3 loop: CASSRGTPDSYEQYF. CDR3 sequence (DNA): TGTGCCAGCAGCCGAGGGACACCGGACTCCTACGAGCAGTACTTC.